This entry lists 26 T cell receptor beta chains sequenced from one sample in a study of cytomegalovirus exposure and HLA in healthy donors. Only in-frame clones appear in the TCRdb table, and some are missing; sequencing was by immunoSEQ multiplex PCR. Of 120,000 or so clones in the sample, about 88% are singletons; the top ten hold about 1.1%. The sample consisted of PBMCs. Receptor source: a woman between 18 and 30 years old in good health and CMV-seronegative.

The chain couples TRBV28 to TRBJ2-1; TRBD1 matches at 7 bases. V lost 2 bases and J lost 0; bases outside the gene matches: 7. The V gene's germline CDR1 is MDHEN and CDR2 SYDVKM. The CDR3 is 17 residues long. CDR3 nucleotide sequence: TGTGCCAGCAGTTTACGACAGGGCCTAAGCTCCTACAATGAGCAGTTCTTC. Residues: CASSLRQGLSSYNEQFF.

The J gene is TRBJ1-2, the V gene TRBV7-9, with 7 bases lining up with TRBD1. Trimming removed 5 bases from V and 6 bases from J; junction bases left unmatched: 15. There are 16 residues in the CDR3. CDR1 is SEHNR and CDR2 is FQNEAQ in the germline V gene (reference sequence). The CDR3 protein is CASSPEGRRQGDGYTF. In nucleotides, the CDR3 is TGTGCCAGCAGCCCAGAGGGTAGGAGACAGGGTGATGGCTACACCTTC.

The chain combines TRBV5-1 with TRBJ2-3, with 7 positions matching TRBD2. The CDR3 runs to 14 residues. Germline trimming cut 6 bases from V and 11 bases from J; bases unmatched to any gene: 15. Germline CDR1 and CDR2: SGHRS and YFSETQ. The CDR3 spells CASTPGTTYFGQYF. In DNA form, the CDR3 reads TGCGCCAGCACCCCCGGGACTACCTACTTCGGGCAGTATTTT.

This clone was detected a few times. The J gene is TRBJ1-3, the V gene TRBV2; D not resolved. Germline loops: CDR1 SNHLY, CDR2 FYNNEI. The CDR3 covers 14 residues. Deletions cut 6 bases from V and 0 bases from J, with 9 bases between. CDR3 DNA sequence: TGTGCCAGCAGCCCCGTTAGCTCTGGAAACACCATATATTTT. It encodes CASSPVSSGNTIYF.

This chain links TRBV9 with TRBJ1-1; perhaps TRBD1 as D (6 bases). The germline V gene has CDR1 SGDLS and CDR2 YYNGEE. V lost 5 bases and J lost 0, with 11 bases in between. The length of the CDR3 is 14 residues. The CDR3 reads CASSPWTVNTEAFF. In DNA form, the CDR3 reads TGTGCCAGCAGTCCCTGGACAGTGAACACTGAAGCTTTCTTT.

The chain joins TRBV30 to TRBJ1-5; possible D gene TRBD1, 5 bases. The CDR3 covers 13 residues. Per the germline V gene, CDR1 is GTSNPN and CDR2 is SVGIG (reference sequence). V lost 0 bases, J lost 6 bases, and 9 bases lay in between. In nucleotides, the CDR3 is TGTGCCTGGAGTGTTGGGGGAGGTCAGCCCCAGCATTTT. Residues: CAWSVGGGQPQHF.

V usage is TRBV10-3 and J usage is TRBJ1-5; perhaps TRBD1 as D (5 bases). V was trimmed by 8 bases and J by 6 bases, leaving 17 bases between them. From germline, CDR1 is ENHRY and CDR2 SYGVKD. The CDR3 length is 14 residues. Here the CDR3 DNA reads TGTGCCATCTCCCAGGGCGGGGAGAGTCAGCCCCAGCATTTT. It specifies CAISQGGESQPQHF.

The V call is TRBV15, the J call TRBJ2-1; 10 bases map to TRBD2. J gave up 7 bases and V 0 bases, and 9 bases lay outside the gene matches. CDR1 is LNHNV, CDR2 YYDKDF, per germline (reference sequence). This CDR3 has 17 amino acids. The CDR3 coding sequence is TGTGCCACCAGCAGAGAAGGACTAGCGGCCCCTAGTAATGAGCAGTTCTTC. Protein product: CATSREGLAAPSNEQFF.

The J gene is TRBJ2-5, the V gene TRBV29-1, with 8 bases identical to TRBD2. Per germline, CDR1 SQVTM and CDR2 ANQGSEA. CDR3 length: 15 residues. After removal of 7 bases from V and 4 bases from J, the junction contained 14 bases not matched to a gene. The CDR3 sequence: CSAPQSGSIGETQYF. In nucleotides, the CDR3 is TGCAGCGCGCCGCAGAGCGGGAGTATCGGAGAGACCCAGTACTTC.

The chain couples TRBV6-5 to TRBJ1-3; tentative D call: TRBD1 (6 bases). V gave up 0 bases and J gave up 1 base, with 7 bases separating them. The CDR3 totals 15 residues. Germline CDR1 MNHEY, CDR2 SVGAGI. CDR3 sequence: CASSYSGASGNTIYF. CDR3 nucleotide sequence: TGTGCCAGCAGTTACTCGGGGGCGTCTGGAAACACCATATATTTT.

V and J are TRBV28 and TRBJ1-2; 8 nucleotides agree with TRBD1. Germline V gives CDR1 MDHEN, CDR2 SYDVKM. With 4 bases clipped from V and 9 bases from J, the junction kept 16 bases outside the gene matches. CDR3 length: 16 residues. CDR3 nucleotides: TGTGCCAGCAGTTCCTCCCGGCAGGGGGCAACCTTCCGCTACACCTTC. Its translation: CASSSSRQGATFRYTF.

This CDR3 reads CASSEAKDFAGVGETQYF. The CDR3 coding sequence is TGTGCCAGCAGTGAAGCGAAAGATTTCGCGGGTGTGGGAGAGACCCAGTACTTC. This sequence joins TRBV6-1 and TRBJ2-5; possibly TRBD2 for D (5 bases). Germline V lookup: CDR1 MNHNS, CDR2 SASEGT. The CDR3 consists of 18 residues. V dropped 0 bases and J dropped 4 bases, with 21 bases sitting between them.

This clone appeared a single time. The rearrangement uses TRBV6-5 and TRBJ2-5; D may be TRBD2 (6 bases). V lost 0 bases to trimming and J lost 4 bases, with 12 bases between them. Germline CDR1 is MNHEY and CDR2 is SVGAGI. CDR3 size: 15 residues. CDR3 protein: CASSYSRAGGETQYF. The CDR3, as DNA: TGTGCCAGCAGTTACTCGCGCGCCGGGGGAGAGACCCAGTACTTC.

The CDR3 spells CASMRDRGLGEQFF. In nucleotides, the CDR3 is TGTGCCAGCATGAGGGACAGGGGACTCGGTGAGCAGTTCTTC. The V call is TRBV6-1, the J call TRBJ2-1, with TRBD1 matching 10 bases. The CDR3 has 14 amino acids. V dropped 7 bases and J dropped 9; count of bases not matched to a gene: 9. Germline V gives CDR1 MNHNS, CDR2 SASEGT.

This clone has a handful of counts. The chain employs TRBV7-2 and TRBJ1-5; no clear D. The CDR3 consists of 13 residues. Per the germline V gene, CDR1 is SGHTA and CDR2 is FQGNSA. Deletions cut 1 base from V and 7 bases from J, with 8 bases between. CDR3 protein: CASSLVVTQPQHF. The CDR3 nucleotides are TGTGCCAGCAGCTTAGTAGTGACACAGCCCCAGCATTTT.

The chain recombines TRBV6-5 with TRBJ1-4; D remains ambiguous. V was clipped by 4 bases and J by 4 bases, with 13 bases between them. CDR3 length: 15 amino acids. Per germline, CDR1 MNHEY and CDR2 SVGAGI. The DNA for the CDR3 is TGTGCCAGCAGTTTAACCCCCGGTGGTAATGAAAAACTGTTTTTT. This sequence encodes CASSLTPGGNEKLFF.

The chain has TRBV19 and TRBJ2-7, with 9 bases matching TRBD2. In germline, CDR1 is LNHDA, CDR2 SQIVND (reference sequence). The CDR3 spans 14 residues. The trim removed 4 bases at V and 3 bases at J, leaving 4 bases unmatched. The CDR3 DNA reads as TGTGCCAGTAGTAAGGTAGCGGGGGTCTACGAGCAGTACTTC. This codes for CASSKVAGVYEQYF.

This CDR3 reads CASSPRRGNTGELFF. The CDR3 DNA is TGTGCCAGTAGTCCCAGACGAGGGAACACCGGGGAGCTGTTTTTT. V gene TRBV19 combines with J gene TRBJ2-2, with D uncertain. Germline V gene sequence: CDR1 LNHDA, CDR2 SQIVND (reference sequence). The CDR3 totals 15 residues. Trimming took 5 bases from V and 1 from J, leaving 11 bases between them.

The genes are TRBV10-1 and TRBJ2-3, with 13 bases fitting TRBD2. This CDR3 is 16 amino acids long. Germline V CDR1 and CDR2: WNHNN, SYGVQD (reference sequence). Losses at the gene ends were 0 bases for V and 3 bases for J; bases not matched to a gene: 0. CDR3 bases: TGCGCCAGCAGTGAGTCACTAGCGGGAGGGACAGATACGCAGTATTTT. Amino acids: CASSESLAGGTDTQYF.

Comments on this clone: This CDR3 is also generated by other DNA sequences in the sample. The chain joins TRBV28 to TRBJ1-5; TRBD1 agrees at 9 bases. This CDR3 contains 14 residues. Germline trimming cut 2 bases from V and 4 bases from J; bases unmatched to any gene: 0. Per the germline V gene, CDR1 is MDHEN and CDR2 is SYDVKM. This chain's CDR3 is CASSLGQGNQPQHF. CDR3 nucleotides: TGTGCCAGCAGTTTAGGACAGGGGAATCAGCCCCAGCATTTT.

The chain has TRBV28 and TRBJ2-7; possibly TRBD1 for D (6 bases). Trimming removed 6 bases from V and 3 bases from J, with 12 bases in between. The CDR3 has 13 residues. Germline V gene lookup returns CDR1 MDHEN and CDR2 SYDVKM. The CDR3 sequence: CASRIQGNYEQYF. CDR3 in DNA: TGTGCCAGCAGGATACAGGGAAACTACGAGCAGTACTTC.

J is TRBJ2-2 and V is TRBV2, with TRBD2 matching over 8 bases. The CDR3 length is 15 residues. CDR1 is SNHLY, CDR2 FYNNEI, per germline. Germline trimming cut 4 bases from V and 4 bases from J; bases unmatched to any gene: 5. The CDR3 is CASSGVSGVTGELFF. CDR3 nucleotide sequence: TGTGCCAGCAGTGGGGTTAGCGGGGTCACCGGGGAGCTGTTTTTT.

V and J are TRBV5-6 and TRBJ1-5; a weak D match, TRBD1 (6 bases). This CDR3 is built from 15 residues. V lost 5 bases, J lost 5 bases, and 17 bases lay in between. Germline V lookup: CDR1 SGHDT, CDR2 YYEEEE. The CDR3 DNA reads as TGTGCCAGCAGTCCTTGGGACACAGCCTATCAGCCCCAGCATTTT. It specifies CASSPWDTAYQPQHF.

CDR3 residues: CASTLGAGPTYEQYF. CDR3 nucleotide sequence: TGTGCCAGCACCTTGGGGGCTGGGCCTACCTACGAGCAGTACTTC. The chain has TRBV6-5 and TRBJ2-7, with D perhaps matching TRBD1 (6 bases). The CDR3 is 15 residues long. V shed 7 bases and J shed 2 bases, with 18 bases lying between them. CDR1 is MNHEY, CDR2 SVGAGI, per germline.

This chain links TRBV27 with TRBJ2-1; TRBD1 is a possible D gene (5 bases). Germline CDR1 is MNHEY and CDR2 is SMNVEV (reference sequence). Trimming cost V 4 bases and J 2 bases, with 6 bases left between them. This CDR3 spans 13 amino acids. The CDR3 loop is CASSSGTYNEQFF. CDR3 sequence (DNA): TGTGCCAGCAGTTCAGGGACCTACAATGAGCAGTTCTTC.

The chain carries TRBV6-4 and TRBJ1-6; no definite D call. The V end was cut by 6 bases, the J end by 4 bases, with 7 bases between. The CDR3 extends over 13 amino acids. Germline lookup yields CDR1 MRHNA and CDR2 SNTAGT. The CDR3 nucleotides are TGTGCCAGCAGCCAGTTTTATAATTCACCCCTCCACTTT. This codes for CASSQFYNSPLHF.